This TCR beta chain is from a study of liver allograft versus peripheral blood T cells. At the level of the study: Recipients' peripheral blood T cell receptor repertoires were compared with those in transplanted livers. Findings of the study overall: Repertoires of T cell receptors that resided inside liver allografts reportedly differed from those in peripheral blood.

This clonotype was counted a few times. As yet, its antigen is unknown. TCRdb fed the reads into MiXCR, producing one record per CDR3 protein. The table lists about 14,000 distinct CDR3 sequences, approximately 22% of them singletons, with roughly 5.8% in the top ten. Between the trimmed V and J ends, which lost 5 bases and 3 bases, there was a span of 10 bases. This CDR3 has 13 amino acids. Germline CDR1 reads SGHTA; CDR2 reads FQGNSA. The chain joins TRBV7-2 to TRBJ1-1; no clear D. This clonotype was obtained from a human patient who had a liver transplant. Certain T cells may be donor cells from the graft. In DNA, the CDR3 is TGTGCCAGCAGCCTTCAGGAGGACACTGAAGCTTTCTTT. Protein: CASSLQEDTEAFF.